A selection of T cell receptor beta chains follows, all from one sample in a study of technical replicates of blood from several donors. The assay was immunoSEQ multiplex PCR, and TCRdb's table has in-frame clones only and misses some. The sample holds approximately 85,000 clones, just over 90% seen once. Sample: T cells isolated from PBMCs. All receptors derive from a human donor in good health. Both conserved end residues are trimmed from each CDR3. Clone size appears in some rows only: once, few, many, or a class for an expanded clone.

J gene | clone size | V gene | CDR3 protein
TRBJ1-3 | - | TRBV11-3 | ASSPGGTSGNTIY
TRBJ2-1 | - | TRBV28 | ASRPLGPSGTTYNEQF
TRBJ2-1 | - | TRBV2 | ASKRLAGFLYNEQF
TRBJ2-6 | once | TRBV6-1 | ASSSWANVLT
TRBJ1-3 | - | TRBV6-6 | ASSPVLGNTIY
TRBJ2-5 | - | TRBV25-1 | ASSIPNVETQY
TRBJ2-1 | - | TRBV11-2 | ASSLGQGKDNEQF
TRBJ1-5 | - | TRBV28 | ASSATRIRDSQPQH
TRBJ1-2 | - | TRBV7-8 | ASSLNRGANYGYT
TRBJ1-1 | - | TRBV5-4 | ASSTGTGNTEAF
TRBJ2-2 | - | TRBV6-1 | ASSEQGTGELF
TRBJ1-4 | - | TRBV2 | ASSAEIEKLF
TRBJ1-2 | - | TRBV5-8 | ASSYSRGNGYT
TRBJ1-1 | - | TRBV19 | ASSMAGGTEAF
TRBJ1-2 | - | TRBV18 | ASSPPGQNNYGYT
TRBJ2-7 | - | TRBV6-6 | ASRGTGNPYEQY
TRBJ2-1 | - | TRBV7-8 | ASSLARREGLRNEQF
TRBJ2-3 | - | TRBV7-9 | ASSYSLDSADTQY
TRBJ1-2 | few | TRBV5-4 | ASSPGTGLGYGYT
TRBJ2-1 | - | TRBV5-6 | ASSFRQGAYNEQF
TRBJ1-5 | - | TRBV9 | ASSPHTGLDQPQH
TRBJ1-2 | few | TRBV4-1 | ASSTPTGRGGGYT
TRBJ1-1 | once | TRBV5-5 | ASSDWNTEAF
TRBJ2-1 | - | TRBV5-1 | ASSLELTYNEQF
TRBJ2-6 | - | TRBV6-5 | ASSYSLGAGANVLT
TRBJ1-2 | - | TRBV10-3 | AIQTRTGNGYT
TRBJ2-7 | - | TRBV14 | ASSPWTGGEQY
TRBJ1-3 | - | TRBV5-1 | ASSLEAGNSGNTIY
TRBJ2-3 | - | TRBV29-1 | SVVAGTSGWRGTDTQY
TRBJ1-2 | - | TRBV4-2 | ASSPSSDYGYT
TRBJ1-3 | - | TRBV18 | ASSPPGGSGNTIY
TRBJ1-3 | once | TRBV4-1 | ASSQSTIRKGDREGNTIY
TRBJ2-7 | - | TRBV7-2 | ASSLGLAAYEQY
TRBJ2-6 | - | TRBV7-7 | ASSPALTSGGSGANVLT
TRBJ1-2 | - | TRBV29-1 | SVEDRGLQGYGYT
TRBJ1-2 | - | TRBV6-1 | ATLTGYT
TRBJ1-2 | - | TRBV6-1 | ASSDNQVYYGYT
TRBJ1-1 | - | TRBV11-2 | ASSKQGPRHTEAF
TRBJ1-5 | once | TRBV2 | AVQRGMNQPQH
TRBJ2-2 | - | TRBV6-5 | ASSYEVTSDTGELF
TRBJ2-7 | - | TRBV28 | ASSSELEPPGGLTVWGQY
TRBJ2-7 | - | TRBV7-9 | ASSLTVAGLYEQY
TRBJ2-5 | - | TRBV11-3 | ASSTRGQDRSQETQY
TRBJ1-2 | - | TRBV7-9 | ASSPRDRAYGYT
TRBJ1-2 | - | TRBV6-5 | ASRPDRGHSYGYT
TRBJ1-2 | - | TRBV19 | ASSRKQGGYT
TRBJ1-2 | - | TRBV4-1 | ASTPLLRRDIGPGYT
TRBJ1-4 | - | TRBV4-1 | ASSQALGAVEKLF
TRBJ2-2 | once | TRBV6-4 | ASSSGTTLRTGELF